Below are 27 T cell receptor beta chains sequenced from a single sample in a study of blood T cell repertoires in COVID-19 (dated by TCRdb to 2020 to 2021). The library was made by the immunoSEQ multiplex PCR assay. The table comes from immuneACCESS by way of TCRdb, which keeps in-frame sequences with V and J called. Part of the clones is missing from these tables; in studies checked, under half for an unresolved V gene and the rest for unknown reasons. This sample is represented by about 480,000 clones; over 75% of them were singletons. The ten largest clones represent approximately 2% of the sample. The source material was PBMCs or T cells enriched from blood (not recorded which). Receptor source: a woman between 40 and 50 years old who had recovered from COVID-19.

The chain is built from TRBV4-2 and TRBJ1-6; D uncertain. Trimming removed 0 bases from V and 3 bases from J, with 21 bases in between. There are 20 residues in the CDR3. Germline lookup yields CDR1 LGHNA and CDR2 YNFKEQ. CDR3 DNA sequence: TGTGCCAGCAGCCAAGATTCTGGCGGGAAGAGCTCCTACTATAATTCACCCCTCCACTTT. Protein product: CASSQDSGGKSSYYNSPLHF.

Turning to this clone: Other DNA sequences within the sample encode an identical CDR3. The rearrangement uses TRBV5-1 and TRBJ2-3; 7 nucleotides agree with TRBD2. Germline V gene lookup returns CDR1 SGHRS and CDR2 YFSETQ. The trim removed 0 bases at V and 0 bases at J, leaving 4 bases unmatched. The CDR3 has 16 amino acids. The CDR3 nucleotides read TGCGCCAGCAGCTTGGTTGCTAGCGGCAGCACAGATACGCAGTATTTT. As protein: CASSLVASGSTDTQYF.

The chain combines TRBV27 with TRBJ2-7, with TRBD2 matching 12 bases. V lost 5 bases, J lost 2 bases, and 4 bases stayed unmatched. The CDR3 is 15 amino acids. The germline V gene has CDR1 MNHEY and CDR2 SMNVEV (reference sequence). CDR3 nucleotide sequence: TGTGCCAGCAGTCCCCGGACTAGCGGGACCTACGAGCAGTACTTC. Translated: CASSPRTSGTYEQYF.

The chain uses TRBV2 and TRBJ2-1, with 7 bases matching TRBD2. The CDR3 covers 16 residues. Germline values: CDR1 SNHLY, CDR2 FYNNEI. J was trimmed by 6 bases and V by 7 bases; bases with no gene match: 15. The CDR3 here is CASIGSAGVGPNEQFF. CDR3 nucleotides: TGTGCCAGCATCGGGTCCGCGGGAGTGGGGCCCAATGAGCAGTTCTTC.

The gene calls are TRBV7-9 and TRBJ2-3; a possible D gene is TRBD2 (6 bases). V was cut by 5 bases and J by 2 bases, with 17 bases left in between. CDR1 is SEHNR, CDR2 FQNEAQ, per germline (reference sequence). The length of the CDR3 is 16 residues. The DNA of the CDR3 is TGTGCCAGCAGCCCCCGAGATAGCGGAAACACAGATACGCAGTATTTT. Its protein product is CASSPRDSGNTDTQYF.

The chain has TRBV7-2 and TRBJ2-1, with TRBD2 identical over 8 bases. CDR1 is SGHTA and CDR2 is FQGNSA in the germline V gene. J lost 0 bases, V lost 5 bases, and 3 bases had no gene match. This CDR3 is 15 amino acids long. As DNA, the CDR3 is TGTGCCAGCAGCATACTAGCGGACTCCTACAATGAGCAGTTCTTC. It translates to CASSILADSYNEQFF. The whole variable domain, filled in from reference TRBV7-2 and TRBJ2-1, reads GAGVSQSPSNKVTEKGKDVELRCDPISGHTALYWYRQSLGQGLEFLIYFQGNSAPDKSGLPSDRFSAERTGGSVSTLTIQRTQQEDSAVYLCASSILADSYNEQFFGPGTRLTVL.

The rearrangement joins TRBV7-2 to TRBJ1-1; 9 nucleotides line up with TRBD1. This CDR3 is 17 amino acids long. Germline V gene data show CDR1 as SGHTA and CDR2 as FQGNSA. Trimming took 3 bases from V and 5 from J; bases not matched to a gene: 13. This chain's CDR3 is CASSLTPPDRGGTEAFF. The DNA of the CDR3 is TGTGCCAGCAGCTTGACCCCACCGGACAGGGGAGGGACTGAAGCTTTCTTT.

The chain combines TRBV19 with TRBJ1-1; D perhaps matches TRBD1 (6 bases). This CDR3 is built from 13 residues. Germline CDR1 LNHDA, CDR2 SQIVND (reference sequence). Trimming removed 5 bases at V and 5 bases at J, with 12 bases between. In DNA, the CDR3 is TGTGCCAGTAGTTGGGGGCTCGGGACTGAAGCTTTCTTT. Translated, it gives CASSWGLGTEAFF.

The CDR3 spells CASSVGSGSGYEQYF. DNA of the CDR3: TGTGCCAGCAGCGTAGGAAGCGGGAGTGGGTACGAGCAGTACTTC. The chain joins TRBV9 to TRBJ2-7; the match to TRBD2 covers 8 bases. CDR1 and CDR2 from the germline V gene are SGDLS and YYNGEE. The V gene end was trimmed by 0 bases and the J gene end by 4 bases; junction bases not matched to a gene: 6. The CDR3 totals 15 residues.

This rearrangement joins TRBV5-4 to TRBJ1-2; the match to TRBD1 covers 8 bases. Germline V gene sequence: CDR1 SGHNT, CDR2 YYREEE (reference sequence). The CDR3 has 16 amino acids. The J segment lost 3 bases and the V segment lost 0 bases, leaving 7 bases of the junction unmatched. The DNA for the CDR3 is TGTGCCAGCAGCTTGGATGGACAGGGCCCTCACTATGGCTACACCTTC. Its translation is CASSLDGQGPHYGYTF. Together with reference TRBV5-4 and TRBJ1-2, the CDR3 gives the full variable domain: ETGVTQSPTHLIKTRGQQVTLRCSSQSGHNTVSWYQQALGQGPQFIFQYYREEENGRGNFPPRFSGLQFPNYSSELNVNALELDDSALYLCASSLDGQGPHYGYTFGSGTRLTVV.

The chain couples TRBV11-3 to TRBJ2-1, with TRBD2 as a possible D gene (5 bases). In germline, CDR1 is SGHNT, CDR2 YENEEA. Trimming removed 3 bases at V and 6 bases at J, with 15 bases between. The CDR3 spans 15 residues. CDR3 DNA: TGTGCCAGCAGCTTCGAGGAGGCCTGGGCCAATGAGCAGTTCTTC. Translating gives CASSFEEAWANEQFF. The full variable domain, completed using reference TRBV11-3 and TRBJ2-1, is EAGVVQSPRYKIIEKKQPVAFWCNPISGHNTLYWYLQNLGQGPELLIRYENEEAVDDSQLPKDRFSAERLKGVDSTLKIQPAELGDSAVYLCASSFEEAWANEQFFGPGTRLTVL.

The chain is built from TRBV11-3 and TRBJ1-1; D uncertain. Germline values: CDR1 SGHNT, CDR2 YENEEA. CDR3 length equals 15 residues. V lost 5 bases, J lost 1 base, and 14 bases lay in between. DNA of the CDR3: TGTGCCAGCAGCCCCTTTGAGGGTGCGAACACTGAAGCTTTCTTT. It is translated as CASSPFEGANTEAFF.

The chain carries TRBV14 and TRBJ1-1; D possibly corresponds to TRBD1 (5 bases). Trimming pared 4 bases from V and 0 bases from J, leaving 15 bases between. The CDR3 extends over 16 amino acids. Germline V gives CDR1 SGHDN, CDR2 FVKESK. The CDR3 sequence is CASSPEGQEMNTEAFF. CDR3 nucleotides: TGTGCCAGCAGCCCAGAGGGGCAGGAGATGAACACTGAAGCTTTCTTT.

This clone was counted only a few times. V gene TRBV6-2 or TRBV6-3 combines with J gene TRBJ1-1; TRBD1 might be the D (6 bases). Trimming cost V 2 bases and J 6 bases, with 13 bases left between them. Per germline, CDR1 MNHEY and CDR2 SVGEGT. The CDR3 sequence is 14 residues long. Here the CDR3 reads CASSYRNRVPEAFF. The CDR3 region has the DNA TGTGCCAGCAGTTACAGGAACAGGGTTCCTGAAGCTTTCTTT.

This sequence joins TRBV5-1 and TRBJ1-1; TRBD1 agrees at 10 bases. The CDR3 runs to 17 residues. Germline V gene lookup returns CDR1 SGHRS and CDR2 YFSETQ. V lost 3 bases to trimming and J lost 7 bases; unmatched junction nucleotides: 15. The CDR3 nucleotides are TGCGCCAGCAGCTCGGTTTCCGGGACAGGGGACCACGGTGAAGCTTTCTTT. It yields the protein CASSSVSGTGDHGEAFF.

In this sample, this clone turned up once. This rearrangement joins TRBV7-6 to TRBJ2-1; no clear D. The CDR3 contains 15 residues. Germline CDR1 and CDR2: SGHVS and FNYEAQ. Trimming took off 1 base at V and 6 bases at J, with 13 bases between the two ends. The CDR3, as DNA: TGTGCCAGCAGCTTAGGAGACCCCTCAGGCAATGAGCAGTTCTTC. Protein: CASSLGDPSGNEQFF.

The chain recombines TRBV5-5 with TRBJ2-1; D may be TRBD1 (6 bases). The length of the CDR3 is 13 residues. The germline gives CDR1 SGHKS, CDR2 YYEKEE (reference sequence). V was shortened by 6 bases and J by 3 bases, with 10 bases between the two germline ends. CDR3 DNA sequence: TGTGCCAGCACCCCGGACAGCTACAATGAGCAGTTCTTC. It specifies CASTPDSYNEQFF.

The V call is TRBV27, the J call TRBJ2-5; maybe TRBD2 (6 bases). This CDR3 is built from 14 residues. Trimming removed 5 bases from V and 5 bases from J, with 15 bases in between. Germline V gene lookup returns CDR1 MNHEY and CDR2 SMNVEV (reference sequence). The CDR3 protein is CASSPGTLGETQYF. The DNA for the CDR3 is TGTGCCAGCAGTCCAGGGACTTTGGGGGAGACCCAGTACTTC.

The V call is TRBV7-9, the J call TRBJ2-2, with TRBD2 as a possible D gene (6 bases). The V end lost 6 bases, the J end lost 1 base, and 9 bases lay between the germline ends. Looked up from germline, CDR1 is SEHNR and CDR2 is FQNEAQ (reference sequence). There are 14 residues in the CDR3. CDR3 amino acids: CASRLALNTGELFF. CDR3 bases: TGTGCCAGCAGGCTAGCGCTGAACACCGGGGAGCTGTTTTTT.

This clone was counted a few times. The gene calls are TRBV4-1 and TRBJ1-6; 11 bases match TRBD1. Germline CDR1 and CDR2: MGHRA and YSYEKL. This CDR3 has 16 residues. J gave up 9 bases and V 3 bases, and 7 bases lay outside the gene matches. CDR3 in DNA: TGCGCCAGCAGCCAGTCCCCGGGACAGGGGGTTTCACCCCTCCACTTT. Translating gives CASSQSPGQGVSPLHF.

This chain connects TRBV19 to TRBJ2-3; no clear D gene. V was cut by 3 bases and J by 1 base, with 14 bases left in between. Germline-derived CDR1 and CDR2 are LNHDA and SQIVND (reference sequence). The CDR3 totals 16 residues. CDR3: CASSMDGSGGTDTQYF. CDR3 DNA: TGTGCCAGTAGTATGGATGGCTCCGGAGGCACAGATACGCAGTATTTT.

The chain carries TRBV29-1 and TRBJ2-1, with 8 bases fitting TRBD2. Germline-derived CDR1 and CDR2 are SQVTM and ANQGSEA. There are 17 residues in the CDR3. The V gene end was trimmed by 7 bases and the J gene end by 2 bases; junction bases not matched to a gene: 16. The CDR3 DNA is TGCAGCGGCCTCAGCCCACTAGCGGCAAAAGCCTACAATGAGCAGTTCTTC. Residues: CSGLSPLAAKAYNEQFF.

The V call is TRBV9, the J call TRBJ2-6; 9 bases map to TRBD1. J lost 0 bases, V lost 3 bases, and 7 bases had no gene match. The germline V gene has CDR1 SGDLS and CDR2 YYNGEE. CDR3 length: 18 residues. The CDR3 DNA reads as TGTGCCAGCAGCGCTACAGGGGGCTCGTACTCTGGGGCCAACGTCCTGACTTTC. Protein: CASSATGGSYSGANVLTF.

The table lists this clone with a count of one. V and J are TRBV18 and TRBJ1-5, with 9 bases fitting TRBD1. The V segment lost 4 bases and the J segment 6 bases; nucleotides outside the gene matches: 7. Germline V gene sequence: CDR1 KGHSH, CDR2 LQKENI. This CDR3 has 15 amino acids. The CDR3 DNA is TGTGCCAGCTCACAAAAACAGGGGGCAGCTCAGCCCCAGCATTTT. Translating gives CASSQKQGAAQPQHF.

The genes are TRBV25-1 and TRBJ2-3, with 9 bases that match TRBD2. The V gene end was trimmed by 6 bases and the J gene end by 1 base; junction bases not matched to a gene: 8. The CDR3 is 16 amino acids. CDR1 is MGHDK and CDR2 is SYGVNS in the germline V gene. CDR3 sequence: CASRGDSGSGTDTQYF. The CDR3 nucleotides read TGTGCCAGCAGGGGGGATAGCGGGAGTGGCACAGATACGCAGTATTTT.

The chain uses TRBV5-6 and TRBJ1-1; 7 bases are a match to TRBD1. The CDR3 runs to 13 residues. Germline V lookup: CDR1 SGHDT, CDR2 YYEEEE. V was pared by 4 bases and J by 5 bases, with 5 bases of the junction left unmatched. The DNA of the CDR3 is TGTGCCAGCAGCCTCTCGGACAGGACTGAAGCTTTCTTT. Its protein is CASSLSDRTEAFF.

This chain's CDR3 is CASSARANYGYTF. CDR3 sequence (DNA): TGTGCCAGCAGTGCCAGGGCTAACTATGGCTACACCTTC. The V and J genes are TRBV12-3 or TRBV12-4 and TRBJ1-2; the D gene is possibly TRBD1 (5 bases). Trimming shortened V by 5 bases and J by 0 bases, and 7 bases separated the two germline ends. The CDR3 loop spans 13 amino acids.